The 30 T cell receptor beta chains given below trace back to one sample, sequenced in a study of T cell responses to AZD1222 COVID-19 vaccine. The assay was immunoSEQ multiplex PCR, and TCRdb's table has in-frame clones only and misses some. The sample lists 150,000 to 200,000 clones, roughly nine tenths occurring once. The sample in question was peripheral blood, obtained on day 0 of AZD1222 vaccination. Receptor source: an adult in good health.

This chain links TRBV10-3 with TRBJ1-3; TRBD1 might be the D (5 bases). This CDR3 contains 15 residues. CDR1 and CDR2 (germline): ENHRY, SYGVKD. Trimming removed 8 bases at V and 0 bases at J, with 14 bases between. CDR3 sequence (DNA): TGTGCCATCCCCCACAGAGGGGACTCTGGAAACACCATATATTTT. This codes for CAIPHRGDSGNTIYF.

V and J are TRBV25-1 and TRBJ1-6; D may be TRBD1 (5 bases). Germline loops: CDR1 MGHDK, CDR2 SYGVNS. V shed 1 base and J shed 5 bases, with 12 bases lying between them. The CDR3 sequence is 16 residues long. The CDR3, as DNA: TGTGCCAGCAGTGAATGGAGGGGTCCAAATAATTCACCCCTCCACTTT. Amino acid sequence: CASSEWRGPNNSPLHF.

V and J are TRBV15 and TRBJ2-1; D is possibly TRBD2 (6 bases). The ends were cut back, 1 base at V and 0 bases at J, with 16 bases in the middle. The CDR3 length is 18 residues. Germline V gives CDR1 LNHNV, CDR2 YYDKDF (reference sequence). DNA for the CDR3: TGTGCCACCAGCAGAGCACCCGGTGCGGGGCTCTCCTACAATGAGCAGTTCTTC. Its translation: CATSRAPGAGLSYNEQFF.

This rearrangement joins TRBV7-2 to TRBJ2-5, with TRBD1 as a possible D gene (6 bases). This CDR3 contains 14 residues. With 1 base removed from V and 4 bases from J, the gap between germline ends came to 10 bases. Germline loops: CDR1 SGHTA, CDR2 FQGNSA. CDR3 nucleotides: TGTGCCAGCAGCTTAGTTTGGGGGCCAGAGACCCAGTACTTC. It is translated as CASSLVWGPETQYF.

This sequence joins TRBV6-4 and TRBJ1-2; possibly TRBD1 for D (6 bases). CDR3 length: 14 amino acids. The ends were cut back, 5 bases at V and 3 bases at J, with 13 bases in the middle. Germline assignment: CDR1 MRHNA and CDR2 SNTAGT. The CDR3 loop is CASSPAGADYGYTF. As DNA, the CDR3 is TGTGCCAGCAGTCCTGCGGGGGCCGACTATGGCTACACCTTC.

The chain has TRBV4-1 and TRBJ2-5, with D uncertain. Trimming pared 2 bases from V and 5 bases from J, leaving 3 bases between. CDR1 and CDR2 from the germline V gene are MGHRA and YSYEKL. CDR3 length: 11 residues. This chain's CDR3 is CASSQFETQYF. The CDR3 nucleotides read TGCGCCAGCAGCCAATTTGAGACCCAGTACTTC.

This chain connects TRBV27 to TRBJ1-5; 7 positions match TRBD1. The length of the CDR3 is 14 residues. V was clipped by 6 bases and J by 6 bases; unmatched bases: 8. Germline V gene sequence: CDR1 MNHEY, CDR2 SMNVEV (reference sequence). The CDR3 sequence: CASSAPGQFQPQHF. The CDR3 DNA is TGTGCCAGCAGCGCCCCGGGACAGTTTCAGCCCCAGCATTTT.

This clone occurred a few times. V is TRBV7-6 and J is TRBJ1-1; TRBD1 matches 7 bases. Germline trimming cut 2 bases from V and 7 bases from J; bases unmatched to any gene: 10. There are 15 residues in the CDR3. Germline CDR1 SGHVS, CDR2 FNYEAQ. CDR3 DNA sequence: TGTGCCAGCAGCTTAAGTTCGGGGACAGCTATTGAAGCTTTCTTT. This translates into CASSLSSGTAIEAFF. Looking up the rest from reference TRBV7-6 and TRBJ1-1 gives the full variable domain: GAGVSQSPRYKVTKRGQDVALRCDPISGHVSLYWYRQALGQGPEFLTYFNYEAQQDKSGLPNDRFSAERPEGSISTLTIQRTEQRDSAMYRCASSLSSGTAIEAFFGQGTRLTVV.

The chain is built from TRBV10-3 and TRBJ2-5, with D hard to call. V was shortened by 3 bases and J by 1 base, with 3 bases between the two germline ends. There are 12 residues in the CDR3. CDR1 and CDR2 (germline): ENHRY, SYGVKD. This CDR3 is CAISESQETQYF. CDR3 nucleotide sequence: TGTGCCATCAGTGAATCCCAAGAGACCCAGTACTTC.

The genes are TRBV24-1 and TRBJ2-1; 9 bases map to TRBD2. CDR1 and CDR2 from the germline V gene are KGHDR and SFDVKD. The ends lost 4 bases at V and 8 bases at J; junction bases unmatched: 11. The CDR3 is 16 amino acids. CDR3 amino acids: CATSDPSSGRLHEQFF. The DNA for the CDR3 is TGTGCCACCAGTGACCCCAGCAGCGGGAGGCTTCATGAGCAGTTCTTC.

The chain employs TRBV2 and TRBJ1-1; a weak D match, TRBD1 (6 bases). Germline lookup yields CDR1 SNHLY and CDR2 FYNNEI. The CDR3 is 13 amino acids. The V gene lost 7 bases and the J gene lost 0 bases, with 9 bases spanning the gap. Written as DNA, the CDR3 is TGTGCCAGCACTGGACAGTTGAACACTGAAGCTTTCTTT. Protein: CASTGQLNTEAFF.

The chain employs TRBV7-2 and TRBJ2-7; no clear D. The germline V gene encodes CDR1 SGHTA and CDR2 FQGNSA. The V end lost 0 bases, the J end lost 0 bases, and 6 bases lay between the germline ends. There are 14 residues in the CDR3. This CDR3 reads CASSLASTSYEQYF. The CDR3 coding sequence is TGTGCCAGCAGCTTAGCGAGTACCTCCTACGAGCAGTACTTC.

This chain connects TRBV28 to TRBJ1-2, with 8 nucleotides matching TRBD1. Germline V gene lookup returns CDR1 MDHEN and CDR2 SYDVKM. V was clipped by 5 bases and J by 5 bases; unmatched bases: 10. The CDR3 extends over 15 amino acids. The CDR3 sequence: CASSAARQGRYGYTF. The CDR3 DNA reads TGTGCCAGCAGTGCCGCCCGACAGGGGCGATATGGCTACACCTTC.

This chain uses TRBV7-9 with TRBJ1-2, with D maybe TRBD1 (6 bases). CDR1 is SEHNR, CDR2 FQNEAQ, per germline (reference sequence). V lost 6 bases, J lost 4 bases, and 9 bases lay in between. This CDR3 has 12 residues. This CDR3 is CASRGGSYGYTF. In DNA, the CDR3 is TGTGCCAGCAGAGGGGGAAGCTATGGCTACACCTTC.

The chain joins TRBV24-1 to TRBJ1-2; D might be TRBD1 (5 bases). Trimming removed 4 bases at V and 8 bases at J, with 13 bases between. The CDR3 has 13 amino acids. CDR1 is KGHDR and CDR2 is SFDVKD in the germline V gene. Written as DNA, the CDR3 is TGTGCCACCAGTGACCGCAGACCAGGGGGCTACACCTTC. It translates to CATSDRRPGGYTF.

This rearrangement joins TRBV5-1 to TRBJ2-3; the D is unclear. CDR1 SGHRS and CDR2 YFSETQ come from the germline V gene. The CDR3 covers 12 residues. The ends were cut back, 5 bases at V and 4 bases at J, with 8 bases in the middle. The CDR3 DNA is TGCGCCAGCAGTCCATCCCCAGATACGCAGTATTTT. As protein: CASSPSPDTQYF. Variable domain in full (rest from reference TRBV5-1 and TRBJ2-3): KAGVTQTPRYLIKTRGQQVTLSCSPISGHRSVSWYQQTPGQGLQFLFEYFSETQRNKGNFPGRFSGRQFSNSRSEMNVSTLELGDSALYLCASSPSPDTQYFGPGTRLTVL.

The rearrangement uses TRBV6-6 and TRBJ1-2; D unclear. Germline CDR1 and CDR2: MNHNY and SVGAGI (reference sequence). V was clipped by 2 bases and J by 2 bases, with 9 bases between them. There are 14 residues in the CDR3. The CDR3 spells CASSYGRNNYGYTF. The CDR3 nucleotides are TGTGCCAGCAGTTACGGACGCAACAACTATGGCTACACCTTC.

The V and J genes are TRBV6-2 or TRBV6-3 and TRBJ2-3; D not certain. The germline CDR1 and CDR2 sequences are MNHEY and SVGEGT. The V gene lost 5 bases and the J gene lost 0 bases, with 12 bases spanning the gap. This CDR3 is 15 amino acids long. CDR3 protein: CASSAQATSTDTQYF. As DNA, the CDR3 is TGTGCCAGCAGTGCCCAGGCAACTAGCACAGATACGCAGTATTTT.

This clone was counted a few times. The rearrangement links TRBV6-5 to TRBJ1-2; no reliable D call. The V end was cut by 5 bases, the J end by 6 bases, with 7 bases between. The CDR3 is made up of 11 amino acids. Germline V CDR1 and CDR2: MNHEY, SVGAGI. The CDR3 region has the DNA TGTGCCAGCAGTAACGATAATGGCTACACCTTC. It specifies CASSNDNGYTF.

V gene TRBV27 combines with J gene TRBJ1-6; unclear D gene. Trimming removed 5 bases from V and 6 bases from J, with 14 bases in between. Germline CDR1 is MNHEY and CDR2 is SMNVEV (reference sequence). This CDR3 comprises 15 residues. CDR3 nucleotides: TGTGCCAGCAGTCAACAGTTTGCAAGTAATTCACCCCTCCACTTT. Its translation: CASSQQFASNSPLHF.

The J gene is TRBJ1-6, the V gene TRBV6-5; the D is unclear. The CDR3 sequence is 14 residues long. The germline gives CDR1 MNHEY, CDR2 SVGAGI. V dropped 4 bases and J dropped 2 bases, with 6 bases sitting between them. CDR3 nucleotide sequence: TGTGCCAGCAGTTCCCCTACCTATAATTCACCCCTCCACTTT. This gives the protein CASSSPTYNSPLHF.

The rearrangement links TRBV18 to TRBJ1-2, with D possibly TRBD1 on 6 matching bases. CDR1 and CDR2 from the germline V gene are KGHSH and LQKENI. The CDR3 loop spans 14 amino acids. The V end lost 4 bases, the J end lost 4 bases, and 13 bases lay between the germline ends. The CDR3 loop reads CASSLGGLGYGYTF. The CDR3 nucleotides are TGTGCCAGCTCACTTGGGGGGCTTGGCTATGGCTACACCTTC.

The CDR3: CASSVSDLNYGYTF. As DNA, the CDR3 is TGTGCCAGCAGTGTAAGTGACCTGAACTATGGCTACACCTTC. The rearrangement uses TRBV2 and TRBJ1-2; D remains unclear. This CDR3 region has 14 residues. The V and J ends lost 4 bases and 2 bases respectively, with 11 bases between them. The germline V gene encodes CDR1 SNHLY and CDR2 FYNNEI. The whole variable domain, filled in from reference TRBV2 and TRBJ1-2, reads EPEVTQTPSHQVTQMGQEVILRCVPISNHLYFYWYRQILGQKVEFLVSFYNNEISEKSEIFDDQFSVERPDGSNFTLKIRSTKLEDSAMYFCASSVSDLNYGYTFGSGTRLTVV.

The J gene is TRBJ1-1, the V gene TRBV9; D unclear. CDR3 length equals 16 residues. Germline assignment: CDR1 SGDLS and CDR2 YYNGEE. The V gene lost 3 bases and the J gene lost 0 bases, with 15 bases spanning the gap. CDR3 in amino acids: CASSAPHGGMNTEAFF. CDR3 coding DNA: TGTGCCAGCAGCGCGCCCCATGGAGGGATGAACACTGAAGCTTTCTTT.

The rearrangement joins TRBV3-1 (or the pseudogene TRBV3-2) to TRBJ1-2, with 8 bases aligning to TRBD1. CDR1 LGHDT and CDR2 YNNKEL come from the germline V gene (reference sequence). The ends lost 4 bases at V and 3 bases at J; junction bases unmatched: 4. This CDR3 comprises 14 residues. The CDR3 coding sequence is TGTGCCAGCAGCCCAGGGGGCCGGGACTATGGCTACACCTTC. Its translation is CASSPGGRDYGYTF.

The V gene is TRBV6-5, the J gene TRBJ2-1; D gene unclear. Deletions cut 6 bases from V and 6 bases from J, with 12 bases between. The CDR3 runs 13 residues. CDR1 and CDR2 from the germline V gene are MNHEY and SVGAGI. This CDR3 is CASRPSDSNEQFF. In DNA, the CDR3 is TGTGCCAGCAGACCTTCCGACTCCAATGAGCAGTTCTTC.

The chain recombines TRBV6-5 with TRBJ1-1, with 10 nucleotides matching TRBD1. The ends lost 6 bases at V and 0 bases at J; junction bases unmatched: 4. Germline lookup yields CDR1 MNHEY and CDR2 SVGAGI. The CDR3 runs to 15 residues. CDR3 nucleotides: TGTGCCAGCAGACGGGACAGGGGACTGAACACTGAAGCTTTCTTT. Translating it yields CASRRDRGLNTEAFF.

The chain links TRBV6-5 to TRBJ2-7; TRBD2 is a possible D gene (6 bases). Germline CDR1 and CDR2: MNHEY and SVGAGI. V was shortened by 7 bases and J by 6 bases, with 22 bases between the two germline ends. This CDR3 comprises 15 residues. CDR3 in amino acids: CASNDGTRYRSEQYF. The CDR3 DNA reads TGTGCCAGCAACGACGGGACTCGATACCGAAGCGAGCAGTACTTC.

J is TRBJ2-2 and V is TRBV10-1; 8 bases map to TRBD2. After removal of 6 bases from V and 6 bases from J, the junction contained 6 bases not matched to a gene. This CDR3 is built from 14 residues. The germline CDR1 and CDR2 sequences are WNHNN and SYGVQD (reference sequence). CDR3 protein: CASSLGGAAGELFF. As DNA, the CDR3 is TGCGCCAGCAGCCTCGGGGGGGCCGCCGGGGAGCTGTTTTTT.

The chain employs TRBV28 and TRBJ1-5, with D hard to call. The CDR3 totals 16 residues. Trimming removed 6 bases from V and 1 base from J, with 16 bases in between. Germline CDR1 MDHEN, CDR2 SYDVKM. The CDR3 DNA is TGTGCCAGCAGCTCCCCGATGGAGGGAAGCAATCAGCCCCAGCATTTT. It yields the protein CASSSPMEGSNQPQHF.